This T cell receptor beta chain was found in a study of cytomegalovirus exposure and HLA in healthy donors. This clone was observed once. Its antigen is undetermined. In the PCR, 60 Vbeta and 13 Jbeta primers were used. The protocol was immunoSEQ multiplex PCR, while the TCRdb copy is restricted to in-frame clones and leaves out a portion. The sample lists hundreds of thousands of clones; about 80% were seen once. Study-level results: An analysis done earlier found most TCR beta V segments productive about 87% or about 30% of the time.

Between the trimmed V and J ends, which lost 7 bases and 1 base, there was a span of 16 bases. The CDR3 contains 15 residues. The germline gives CDR1 MNHEY, CDR2 SVGAGI. The sequenced sample consisted of PBMCs. The source of this sequence is a woman aged 40 to 50 in good health and CMV-seronegative. This chain connects TRBV6-5 to TRBJ1-1; a possible D gene is TRBD1 (5 bases). CDR3 nucleotides: TGTGCCAGCACACTCGGGGGACCAGCGAACACTGAAGCTTTCTTT. Protein: CASTLGGPANTEAFF.